The present entry profiles one T cell receptor (beta chain) with its context. Its antigen remains unidentified. V dropped 4 bases and J dropped 5; count of bases not matched to a gene: 11. The CDR3 consists of 17 residues. CDR1 SGHNT and CDR2 YYREEE come from the germline V gene (reference sequence). The sample originates from a study of cytomegalovirus exposure and HLA in healthy donors. Study-wide points: Researchers reported that three CMV-associated chains were confirmed in vitro as CMV antigen-specific. Clusters of TCRs from the first cohort tended to co-occur in the roughly 120 validation repertoires (as a later analysis found). TCR sequences were mostly rare, though some public TCRs occurred in many donors.

Clones were sequenced by immunoSEQ multiplex PCR, and TCRdb holds only the in-frame ones, with some missing. The repertoire includes approximately 270,000 clones, roughly 85% of them detected once, and approximately 1% sits in the top ten. The donors were in the roughly 120-subject validation cohort; that cohort was separate from the roughly 730-subject first cohort. Sequenced: PBMCs. This clonotype was sampled from a woman younger than 30 in good health and CMV-seronegative. The chain joins TRBV5-4 to TRBJ2-3, with 12 nucleotides matching TRBD2. CDR3: CASSVASGRAGRDTQYF. The CDR3 DNA is TGTGCCAGCAGCGTAGCTAGCGGGAGGGCCGGTAGAGATACGCAGTATTTT.